This T cell receptor beta chain was recorded in a study of cytomegalovirus exposure and HLA in healthy donors. PCR employed 60 Vbeta and 13 Jbeta primers. Produced via immunoSEQ multiplex PCR; TCRdb's table is partial and in-frame only. The sample has 160,000 or so clones; roughly 78% are singletons. Germline assignment: CDR1 SGHDT and CDR2 YYEEEE. The CDR3 spans 15 residues. V shed 4 bases and J 6 bases; nucleotides not matched to a gene: 8. The receptor's source is a woman aged 40 to 50 in good health and CMV-seronegative. Sequences were obtained from PBMCs. The rearrangement joins TRBV5-6 to TRBJ1-5, with 9 bases aligning to TRBD1. The CDR3 region is CASSAGTGLFQPQHF. In nucleotides, the CDR3 is TGTGCCAGCAGCGCTGGGACAGGGTTGTTTCAGCCCCAGCATTTT.